A selection of T cell receptor beta chains follows, all from one sample in a study of blood T cells in healthy people across ages. TCRdb re-derived calls from the 5' RACE reads in MiXCR, one entry per CDR3 protein. This table has around 1,800,000 distinct CDR3 sequences, roughly two fifths appearing once. The sample consisted of blood. Receptor source: a human donor in good health. Both conserved end residues are part of each CDR3. D genes are given only for firm matches. The size entry is marked missing in some rows and otherwise reads once, few, many or a size class.

-	TRBV24-1	TRBJ2-1	once	CATSDGTSWGNEQFF
-	TRBV27	TRBJ2-6	-	CASSLGGPGLYSSGANVLTF
-	TRBV4-3	TRBJ1-2	-	CASSQESELNGYGYTF
TRBD1	TRBV29-1	TRBJ1-2	-	CSVVGTGEGYYGYTF
-	TRBV4-3	TRBJ2-3	few	CASSRITRGTDTQYF
TRBD1	TRBV5-1	TRBJ2-7	-	CASSMTTGDYEQYF
-	TRBV9	TRBJ2-3	few	CASSVGTAIDTQYF
TRBD1	TRBV28	TRBJ1-4	few	CASSLAGQTTNEKLFF
-	TRBV5-6	TRBJ1-2	-	CASSRRQVEHYTF
TRBD2	TRBV7-8	TRBJ2-3	-	CASSLSTGRDTQYF